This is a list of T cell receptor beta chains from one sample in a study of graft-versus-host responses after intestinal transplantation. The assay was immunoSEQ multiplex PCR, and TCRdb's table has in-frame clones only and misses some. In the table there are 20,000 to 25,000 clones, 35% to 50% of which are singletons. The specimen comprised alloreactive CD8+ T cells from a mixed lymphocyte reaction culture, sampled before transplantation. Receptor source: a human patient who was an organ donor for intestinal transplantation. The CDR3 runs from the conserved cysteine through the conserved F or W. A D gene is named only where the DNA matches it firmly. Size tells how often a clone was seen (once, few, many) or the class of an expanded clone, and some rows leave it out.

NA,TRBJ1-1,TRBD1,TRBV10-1,CASSESDREYPNTEAFF,TGCGCCAGCAGTGAGTCGGACAGGGAGTACCCCAACACTGAAGCTTTCTTT
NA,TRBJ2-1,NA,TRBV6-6,CAGGLYNEQFF,TGTGCCGGGGGGCTCTACAATGAGCAGTTCTTC
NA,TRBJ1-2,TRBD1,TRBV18,CASSPRTGGRGYTF,TGTGCCAGCTCACCTCGGACAGGGGGCCGTGGCTACACCTTC
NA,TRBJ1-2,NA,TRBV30,CAWSVPAKGYTF,TGTGCCTGGAGTGTACCTGCGAAGGGCTACACCTTC
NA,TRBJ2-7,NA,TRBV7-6,CASSLDARVYEQYF,TGTGCCAGCAGCTTAGATGCCAGGGTCTACGAGCAGTACTTC
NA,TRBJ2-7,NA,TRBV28,CASVTPGGTEQYF,TGTGCCAGCGTCACCCCTGGAGGGACCGAGCAGTACTTC
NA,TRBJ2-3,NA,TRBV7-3,CASSLGPGTADTQYF,TGTGCCAGCAGCTTAGGTCCGGGTACGGCAGATACGCAGTATTTT
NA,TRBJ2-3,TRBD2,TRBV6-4,CASSDGTSGGADTQYF,TGTGCCAGCAGTGACGGGACTAGCGGGGGGGCAGATACGCAGTATTTT
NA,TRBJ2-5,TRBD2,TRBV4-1,CASSQLAGVGETQYF,TGCGCCAGCAGCCAACTAGCGGGAGTTGGAGAGACCCAGTACTTC
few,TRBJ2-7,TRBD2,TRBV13,CASSWGLARYEQYF,TGTGCCAGCAGCTGGGGACTAGCGAGGTACGAGCAGTACTTC